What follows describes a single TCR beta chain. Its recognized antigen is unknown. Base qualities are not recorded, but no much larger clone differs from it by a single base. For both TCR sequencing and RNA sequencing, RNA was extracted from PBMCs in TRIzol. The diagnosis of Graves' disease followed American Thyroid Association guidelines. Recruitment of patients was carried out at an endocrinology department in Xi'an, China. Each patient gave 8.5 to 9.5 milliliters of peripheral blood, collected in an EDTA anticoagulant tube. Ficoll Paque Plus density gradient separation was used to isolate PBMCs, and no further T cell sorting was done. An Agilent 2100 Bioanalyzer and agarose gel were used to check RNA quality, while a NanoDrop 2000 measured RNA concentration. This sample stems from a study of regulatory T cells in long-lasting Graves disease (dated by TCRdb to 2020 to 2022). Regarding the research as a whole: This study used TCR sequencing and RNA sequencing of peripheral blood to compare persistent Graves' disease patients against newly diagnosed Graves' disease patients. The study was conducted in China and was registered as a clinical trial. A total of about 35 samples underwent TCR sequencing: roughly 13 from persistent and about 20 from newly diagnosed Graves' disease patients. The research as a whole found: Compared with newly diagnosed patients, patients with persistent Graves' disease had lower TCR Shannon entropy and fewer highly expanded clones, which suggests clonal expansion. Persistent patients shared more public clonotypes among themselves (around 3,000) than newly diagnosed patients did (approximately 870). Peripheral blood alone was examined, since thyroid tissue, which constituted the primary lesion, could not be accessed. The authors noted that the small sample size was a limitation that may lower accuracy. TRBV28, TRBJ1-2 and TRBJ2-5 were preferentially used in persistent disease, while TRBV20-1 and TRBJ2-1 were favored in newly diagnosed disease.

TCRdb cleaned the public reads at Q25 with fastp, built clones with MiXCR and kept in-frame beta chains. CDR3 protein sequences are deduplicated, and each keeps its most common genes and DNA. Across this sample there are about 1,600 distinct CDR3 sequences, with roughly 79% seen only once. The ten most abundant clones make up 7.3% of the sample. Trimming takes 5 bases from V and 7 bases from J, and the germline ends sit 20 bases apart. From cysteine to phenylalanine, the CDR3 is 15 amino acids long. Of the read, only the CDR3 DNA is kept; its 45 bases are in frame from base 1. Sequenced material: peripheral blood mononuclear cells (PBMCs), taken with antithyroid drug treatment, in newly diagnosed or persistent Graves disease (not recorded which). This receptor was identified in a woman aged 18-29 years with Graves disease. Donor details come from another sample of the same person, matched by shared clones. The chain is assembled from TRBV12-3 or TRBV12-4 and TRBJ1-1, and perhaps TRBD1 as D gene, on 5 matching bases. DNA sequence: TGTGCCAGCAGTCTCCGGGACGCCCTGGGTAGTGAAGCTTTCTTT. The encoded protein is CASSLRDALGSEAFF.